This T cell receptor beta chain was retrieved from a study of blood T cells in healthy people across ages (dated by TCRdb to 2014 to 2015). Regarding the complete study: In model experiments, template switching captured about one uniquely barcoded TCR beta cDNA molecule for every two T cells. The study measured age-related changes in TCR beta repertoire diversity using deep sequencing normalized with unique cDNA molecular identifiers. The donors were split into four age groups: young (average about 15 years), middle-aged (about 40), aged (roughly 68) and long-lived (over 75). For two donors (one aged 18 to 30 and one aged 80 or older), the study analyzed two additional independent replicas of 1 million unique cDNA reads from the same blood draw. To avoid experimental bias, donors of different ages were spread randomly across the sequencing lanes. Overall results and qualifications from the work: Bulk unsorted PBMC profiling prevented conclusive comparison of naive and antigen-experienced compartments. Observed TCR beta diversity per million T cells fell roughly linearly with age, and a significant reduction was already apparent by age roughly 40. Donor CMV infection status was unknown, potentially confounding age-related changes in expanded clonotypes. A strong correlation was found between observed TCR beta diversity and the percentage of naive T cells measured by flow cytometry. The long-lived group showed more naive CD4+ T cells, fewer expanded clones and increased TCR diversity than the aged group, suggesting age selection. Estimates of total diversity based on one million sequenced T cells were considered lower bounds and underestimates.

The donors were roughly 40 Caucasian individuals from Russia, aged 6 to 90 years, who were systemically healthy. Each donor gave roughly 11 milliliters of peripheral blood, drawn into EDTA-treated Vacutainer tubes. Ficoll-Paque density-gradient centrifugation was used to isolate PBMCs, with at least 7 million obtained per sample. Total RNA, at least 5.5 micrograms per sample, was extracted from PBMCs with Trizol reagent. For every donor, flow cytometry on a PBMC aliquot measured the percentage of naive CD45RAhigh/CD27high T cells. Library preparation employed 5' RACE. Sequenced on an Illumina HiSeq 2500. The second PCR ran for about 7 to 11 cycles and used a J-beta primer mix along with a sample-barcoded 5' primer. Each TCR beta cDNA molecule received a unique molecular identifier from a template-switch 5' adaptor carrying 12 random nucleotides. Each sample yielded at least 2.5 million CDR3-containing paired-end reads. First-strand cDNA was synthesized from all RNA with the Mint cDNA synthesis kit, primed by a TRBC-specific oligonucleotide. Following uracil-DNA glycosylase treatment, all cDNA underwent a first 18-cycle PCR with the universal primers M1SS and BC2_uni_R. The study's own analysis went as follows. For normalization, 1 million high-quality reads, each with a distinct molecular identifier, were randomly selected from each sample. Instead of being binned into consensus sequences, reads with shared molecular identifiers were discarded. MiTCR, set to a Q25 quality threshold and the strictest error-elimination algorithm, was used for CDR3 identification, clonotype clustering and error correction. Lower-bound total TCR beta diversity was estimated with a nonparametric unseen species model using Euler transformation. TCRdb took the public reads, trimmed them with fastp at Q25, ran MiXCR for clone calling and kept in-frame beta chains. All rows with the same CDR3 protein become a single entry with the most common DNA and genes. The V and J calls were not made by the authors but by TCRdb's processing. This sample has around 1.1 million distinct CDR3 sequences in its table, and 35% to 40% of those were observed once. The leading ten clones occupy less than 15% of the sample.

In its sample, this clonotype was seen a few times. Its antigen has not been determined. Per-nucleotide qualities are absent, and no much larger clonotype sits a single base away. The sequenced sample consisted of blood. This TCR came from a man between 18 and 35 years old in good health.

CDR3 region: CASSVGSGQREQYF. The DNA is TGTGCCAGCAGCGTAGGATCAGGGCAAAGGGAGCAGTACTTC. The chain is encoded by TRBV9 joined to TRBJ2-5; the D gene assignment is perhaps TRBD1 or TRBD2, with each matching 5 bases. The germline V gene encodes CDR1 SGDLS and CDR2 YYNGEE. Deletion took 0 bases off V and 11 bases off J, with a span of 17 bases between the germline ends. From cysteine to phenylalanine, the CDR3 is 14 amino acids long. Kept here is only the CDR3 DNA, which spans 42 bases and is read in frame from base 1. Joined to the reference TRBV9 and TRBJ2-5 proteins, this CDR3 gives the full variable domain: DSGVTQTPKHLITATGQRVTLRCSPRSGDLSVYWYQQSLDQGLQFLIQYYNGEERAKGNILERFSAQQFPDLHSELNLSSLELGDSALYFCASSVGSGQREQYFGPGTRLLVL.